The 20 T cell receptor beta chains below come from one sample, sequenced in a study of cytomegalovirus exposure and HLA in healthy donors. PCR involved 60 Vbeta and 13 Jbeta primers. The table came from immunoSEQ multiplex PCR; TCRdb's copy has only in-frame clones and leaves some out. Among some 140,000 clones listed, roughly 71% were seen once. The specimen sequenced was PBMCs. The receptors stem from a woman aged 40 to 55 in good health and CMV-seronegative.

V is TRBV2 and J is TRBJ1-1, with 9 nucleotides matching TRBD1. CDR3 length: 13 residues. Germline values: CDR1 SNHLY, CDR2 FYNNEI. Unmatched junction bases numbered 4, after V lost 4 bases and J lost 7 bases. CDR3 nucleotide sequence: TGTGCCAGCAGTGTAGGACAGGGGCGTGAAGCTTTCTTT. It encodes CASSVGQGREAFF.

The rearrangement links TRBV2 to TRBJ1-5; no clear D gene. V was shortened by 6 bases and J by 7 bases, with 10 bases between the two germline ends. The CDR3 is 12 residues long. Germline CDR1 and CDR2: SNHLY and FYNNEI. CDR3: CASSPELQPQHF. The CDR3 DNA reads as TGTGCCAGCAGCCCTGAGTTGCAGCCCCAGCATTTT.

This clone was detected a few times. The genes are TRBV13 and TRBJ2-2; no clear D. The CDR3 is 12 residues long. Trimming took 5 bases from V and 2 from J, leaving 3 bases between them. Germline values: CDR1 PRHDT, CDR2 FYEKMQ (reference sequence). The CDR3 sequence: CASSPNTGELFF. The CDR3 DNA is TGTGCCAGCAGCCCAAACACCGGGGAGCTGTTTTTT.

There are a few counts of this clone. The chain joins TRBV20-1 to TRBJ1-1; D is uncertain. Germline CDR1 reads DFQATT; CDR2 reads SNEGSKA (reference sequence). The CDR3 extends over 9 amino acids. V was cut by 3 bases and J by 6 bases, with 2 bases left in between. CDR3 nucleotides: TGCAGTGCTAGCGCTGAAGCTTTCTTT. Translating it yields CSASAEAFF.

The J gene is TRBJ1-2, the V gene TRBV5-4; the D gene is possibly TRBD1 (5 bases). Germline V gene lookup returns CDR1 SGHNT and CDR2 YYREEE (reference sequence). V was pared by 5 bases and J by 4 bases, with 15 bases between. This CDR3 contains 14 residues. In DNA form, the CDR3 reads TGTGCCAGCAGGAAAATAGGGGAGGCCTATGGCTACACCTTC. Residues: CASRKIGEAYGYTF.

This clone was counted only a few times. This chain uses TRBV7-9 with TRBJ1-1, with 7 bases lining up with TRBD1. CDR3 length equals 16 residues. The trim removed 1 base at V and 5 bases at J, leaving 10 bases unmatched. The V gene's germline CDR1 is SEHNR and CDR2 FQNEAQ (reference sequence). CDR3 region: CASSLGDSLGGTEAFF. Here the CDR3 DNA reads TGTGCCAGCAGCTTAGGGGACAGCCTAGGCGGGACTGAAGCTTTCTTT. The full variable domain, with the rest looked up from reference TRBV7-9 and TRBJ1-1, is DTGVSQNPRHKITKRGQNVTFRCDPISEHNRLYWYRQTLGQGPEFLTYFQNEAQLEKSRLLSDRFSAERPKGSFSTLEIQRTEQGDSAMYLCASSLGDSLGGTEAFFGQGTRLTVV.

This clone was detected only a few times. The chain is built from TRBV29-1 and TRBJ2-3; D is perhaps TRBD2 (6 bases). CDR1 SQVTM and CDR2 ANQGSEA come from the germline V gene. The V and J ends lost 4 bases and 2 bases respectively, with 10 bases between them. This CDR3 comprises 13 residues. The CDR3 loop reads CSVAGVVTDTQYF. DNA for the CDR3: TGCAGCGTTGCGGGAGTCGTCACAGATACGCAGTATTTT.

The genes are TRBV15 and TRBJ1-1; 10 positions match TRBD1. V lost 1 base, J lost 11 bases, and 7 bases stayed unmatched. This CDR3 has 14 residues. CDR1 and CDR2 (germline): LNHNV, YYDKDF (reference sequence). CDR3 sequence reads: CATSRAGQGRPAFF. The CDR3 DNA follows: TGTGCCACCAGCAGAGCGGGACAGGGGAGGCCGGCTTTCTTT.

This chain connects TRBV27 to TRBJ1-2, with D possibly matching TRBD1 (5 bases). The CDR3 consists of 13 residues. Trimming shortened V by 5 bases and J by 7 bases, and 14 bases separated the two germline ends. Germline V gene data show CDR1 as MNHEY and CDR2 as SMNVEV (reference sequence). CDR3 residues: CASSRGGMGGYTF. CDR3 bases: TGTGCCAGCAGTCGGGGGGGTATGGGTGGCTACACCTTC.

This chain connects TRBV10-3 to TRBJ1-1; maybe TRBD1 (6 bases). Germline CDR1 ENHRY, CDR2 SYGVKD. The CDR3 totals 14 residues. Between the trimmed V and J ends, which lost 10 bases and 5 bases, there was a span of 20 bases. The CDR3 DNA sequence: TGTGCCACCTTGCCCGGACCGGGACATACTGAAGCTTTCTTT. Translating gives CATLPGPGHTEAFF.

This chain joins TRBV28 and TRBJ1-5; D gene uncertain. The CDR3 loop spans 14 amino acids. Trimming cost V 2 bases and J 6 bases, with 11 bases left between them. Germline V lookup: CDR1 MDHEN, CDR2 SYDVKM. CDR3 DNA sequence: TGTGCCAGCAGTTTAAGAGGGCAGCTTCAGCCCCAGCATTTT. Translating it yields CASSLRGQLQPQHF.

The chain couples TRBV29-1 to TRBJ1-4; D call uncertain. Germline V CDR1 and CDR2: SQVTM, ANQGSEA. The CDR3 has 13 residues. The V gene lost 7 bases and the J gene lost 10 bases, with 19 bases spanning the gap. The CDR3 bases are TGCAGCGCCGGAGGACGGGAATTGAGAAAACTGTTTTTT. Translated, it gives CSAGGRELRKLFF. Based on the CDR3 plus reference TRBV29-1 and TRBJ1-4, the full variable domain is SAVISQKPSRDICQRGTSLTIQCQVDSQVTMMFWYRQQPGQSLTLIATANQGSEATYESGFVIDKFPISRPNLTFSTLTVSNMSPEDSSIYLCSAGGRELRKLFFGSGTQLSVL.

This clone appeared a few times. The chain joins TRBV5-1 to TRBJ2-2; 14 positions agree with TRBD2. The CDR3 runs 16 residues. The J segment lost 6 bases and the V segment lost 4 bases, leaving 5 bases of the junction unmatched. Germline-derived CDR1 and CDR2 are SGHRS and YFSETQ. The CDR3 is CASSLTSGGAPGELFF. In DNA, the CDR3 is TGCGCCAGCAGCCTGACTAGCGGGGGGGCCCCCGGGGAGCTGTTTTTT.

As DNA, the CDR3 is TGTGCCAGCAGCTTGGATGGGGGACAACTTTCGGCTAACTATGGCTACACCTTC. This sequence encodes CASSLDGGQLSANYGYTF. The genes are TRBV5-4 and TRBJ1-2, with a possible D match to TRBD1 (6 bases). The CDR3 is 18 amino acids. Per the germline V gene, CDR1 is SGHNT and CDR2 is YYREEE (reference sequence). Trimming left V 0 bases short and J 0 bases short, with 18 bases between.

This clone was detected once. The CDR3: CASSRTVAGEQYF. CDR3 DNA sequence: TGCGCCAGCAGCAGGACGGTGGCGGGCGAGCAGTACTTC. The rearrangement uses TRBV5-1 and TRBJ2-7, with D tentatively TRBD2 (5 bases). CDR3 length equals 13 residues. The germline gives CDR1 SGHRS, CDR2 YFSETQ. The V and J ends lost 4 bases and 6 bases respectively, with 14 bases between them.

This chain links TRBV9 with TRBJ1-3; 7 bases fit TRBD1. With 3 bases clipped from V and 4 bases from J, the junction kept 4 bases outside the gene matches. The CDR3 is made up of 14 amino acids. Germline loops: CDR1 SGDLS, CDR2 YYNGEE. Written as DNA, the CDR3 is TGTGCCAGCAGCGCCCTGGACAGGGGAAACACCATATATTTT. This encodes CASSALDRGNTIYF.

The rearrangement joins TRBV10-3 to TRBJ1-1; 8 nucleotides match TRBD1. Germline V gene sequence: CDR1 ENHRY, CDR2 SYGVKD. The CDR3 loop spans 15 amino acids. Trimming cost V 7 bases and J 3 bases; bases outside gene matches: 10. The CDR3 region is CAITLTGVVDTEAFF. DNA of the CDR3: TGTGCCATCACCCTGACAGGGGTAGTTGACACTGAAGCTTTCTTT.

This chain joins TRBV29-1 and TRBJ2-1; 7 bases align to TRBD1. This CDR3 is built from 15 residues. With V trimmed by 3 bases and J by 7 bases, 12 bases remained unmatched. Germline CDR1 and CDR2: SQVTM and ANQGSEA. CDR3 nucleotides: TGCAGCGTTGATATGTTACAGGGGCTTAGGAATGAGCAGTTCTTC. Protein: CSVDMLQGLRNEQFF.

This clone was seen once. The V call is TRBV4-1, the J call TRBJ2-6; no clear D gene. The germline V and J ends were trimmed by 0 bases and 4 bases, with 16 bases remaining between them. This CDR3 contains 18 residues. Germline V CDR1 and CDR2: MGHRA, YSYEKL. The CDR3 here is CASSQEDVTTLGANVLTF. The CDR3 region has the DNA TGCGCCAGCAGCCAAGAGGATGTTACTACTCTGGGGGCCAACGTCCTGACTTTC.

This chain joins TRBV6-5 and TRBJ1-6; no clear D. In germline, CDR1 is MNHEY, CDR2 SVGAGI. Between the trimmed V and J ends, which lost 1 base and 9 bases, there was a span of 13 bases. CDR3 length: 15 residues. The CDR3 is CASSYLAGTRSPLHF. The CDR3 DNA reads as TGTGCCAGCAGTTACTTAGCGGGAACTCGTTCACCCCTCCACTTT.